The source of this TCR beta chain is a study of PD-1 blockade in classical Hodgkin lymphoma. Sequenced by immunoSEQ multiplex PCR; TCRdb stores in-frame clones only, minus some. The sample lists 90,000 to 100,000 clones, roughly 79% occurring once. This clone was seen more than once but under ten times. Its antigen is undetermined. Each and every patient relapsed after autologous stem cell transplantation, and patients got differing brentuximab vedotin exposure. Findings and limits, study-wide: Lower baseline TCR diversity marked trial partial responders and progressors.

This CDR3 spans 12 amino acids. Trimming shortened V by 7 bases and J by 4 bases, and 10 bases separated the two germline ends. Per the germline V gene, CDR1 is LNHDA and CDR2 is SQIVND (reference sequence). The receptor was derived from a human donor with classical Hodgkin lymphoma. The chain carries TRBV19 and TRBJ1-2; tentatively, D is TRBD1 (6 bases). The sequences come from peripheral blood mononuclear cells (PBMCs), collected before the second cycle of nivolumab. CDR3 protein: CASTGGLYGYTF. The CDR3 DNA follows: TGTGCCAGTACGGGGGGGCTCTATGGCTACACCTTC.